This T cell receptor beta chain was identified in a study of CD8 T cells in ankylosing spondylitis. TCRdb re-analysed the 5' RACE reads in MiXCR, keeping a single row per CDR3 protein. The sample contains around 180,000 distinct CDR3 sequences, approximately 13% of which appear only once. CDR1 and CDR2 from the germline V gene are MNHEY and SVGAGI. CDR3 length equals 14 residues. V lost 2 bases to trimming and J lost 7 bases, with 11 bases between them. This clonotype has a count of ten or more. V is TRBV6-5 and J is TRBJ2-2, with D perhaps TRBD2 (5 bases). This receptor was identified in a female donor with ankylosing spondylitis or in good health (not recorded which). The sample consisted of blood, either unsorted or a sorted T cell fraction (not recorded which). CDR3: CASSYLSSNGELFF. CDR3 DNA: TGTGCCAGCAGTTACCTGTCTAGCAACGGGGAGCTGTTTTTT.